This T cell receptor (beta chain) was obtained from a study of shared clonotypes between healthy human individuals. Study-level background: Each donor contributed plates that comprised three CD4 naive, three CD4 memory, two CD8 naive and one CD8 memory.

V was pared by 4 bases and J by 6 bases, with 6 bases of the junction left unmatched. CDR3 length: 15 amino acids. CDR1 is MNHEY, CDR2 SMNVEV, per germline (reference sequence). CD45RA-negative memory and CD45RA+ naive subsets were split from the CD4+ cells. Using approximately 200 ng DNA, 32,000 or so T cell genomes, the sorted-subset replicate PCRs were run. In the authors' workflow: ImmunoSEQ gave junction-only sequences without quality scores, so filtering differed. Profiling relied on immunoSEQ multiplex PCR, and the TCRdb table lists in-frame clones only, not all of them. V and J calls and clone size follow that table, whereas D and trimming were derived from the DNA. The sample holds some 660,000 clones, 60% to 75% seen once.

V and J are TRBV27 and TRBJ2-1, with 10 nucleotides matching TRBD2. Sequenced material: memory CD4+ T cells sorted from blood. As for subset: CD45RA-negative fraction. This receptor was identified in a young woman in good health. CDR3 in DNA: TGTGCCAGCAGTTCTCACGGGACTAGCGTCAATGAGCAGTTCTTC. This encodes CASSSHGTSVNEQFF.